These 2 T cell receptor beta chains came from one sample sequenced in a study of cytomegalovirus exposure and HLA in healthy donors. A multiplex PCR was run with 60 Vbeta primers and 13 Jbeta primers. The protocol was immunoSEQ multiplex PCR, while the TCRdb copy is restricted to in-frame clones and leaves out a portion. The data show 180,000 or so clones, with 70% to 80% seen just once and around 1.6% held by the top ten. Sequences were obtained from PBMCs. All receptors derive from a man between 18 and 35 years old in good health and CMV-seronegative.

The chain uses TRBV6-5 and TRBJ1-2; TRBD1 matches at 9 bases. The CDR3 sequence is 16 residues long. Germline CDR1 reads MNHEY; CDR2 reads SVGAGI. V shed 4 bases, J shed 2 bases, and the junction held 8 bases outside the gene matches. CDR3 in amino acids: CASSCNRGLPNYGYTF. CDR3 DNA sequence: TGTGCCAGCAGTTGCAACAGGGGGCTCCCCAACTATGGCTACACCTTC.

The CDR3 nucleotides are TGTGCCAGCATGCTGCAGGCTCAGGACACCGGGGAGCTGTTTTTT. Its protein product is CASMLQAQDTGELFF. This rearrangement joins TRBV6-5 to TRBJ2-2; D call uncertain. Deletions cut 7 bases from V and 3 bases from J, with 15 bases between. The CDR3 has 15 amino acids. The germline CDR1 and CDR2 sequences are MNHEY and SVGAGI.